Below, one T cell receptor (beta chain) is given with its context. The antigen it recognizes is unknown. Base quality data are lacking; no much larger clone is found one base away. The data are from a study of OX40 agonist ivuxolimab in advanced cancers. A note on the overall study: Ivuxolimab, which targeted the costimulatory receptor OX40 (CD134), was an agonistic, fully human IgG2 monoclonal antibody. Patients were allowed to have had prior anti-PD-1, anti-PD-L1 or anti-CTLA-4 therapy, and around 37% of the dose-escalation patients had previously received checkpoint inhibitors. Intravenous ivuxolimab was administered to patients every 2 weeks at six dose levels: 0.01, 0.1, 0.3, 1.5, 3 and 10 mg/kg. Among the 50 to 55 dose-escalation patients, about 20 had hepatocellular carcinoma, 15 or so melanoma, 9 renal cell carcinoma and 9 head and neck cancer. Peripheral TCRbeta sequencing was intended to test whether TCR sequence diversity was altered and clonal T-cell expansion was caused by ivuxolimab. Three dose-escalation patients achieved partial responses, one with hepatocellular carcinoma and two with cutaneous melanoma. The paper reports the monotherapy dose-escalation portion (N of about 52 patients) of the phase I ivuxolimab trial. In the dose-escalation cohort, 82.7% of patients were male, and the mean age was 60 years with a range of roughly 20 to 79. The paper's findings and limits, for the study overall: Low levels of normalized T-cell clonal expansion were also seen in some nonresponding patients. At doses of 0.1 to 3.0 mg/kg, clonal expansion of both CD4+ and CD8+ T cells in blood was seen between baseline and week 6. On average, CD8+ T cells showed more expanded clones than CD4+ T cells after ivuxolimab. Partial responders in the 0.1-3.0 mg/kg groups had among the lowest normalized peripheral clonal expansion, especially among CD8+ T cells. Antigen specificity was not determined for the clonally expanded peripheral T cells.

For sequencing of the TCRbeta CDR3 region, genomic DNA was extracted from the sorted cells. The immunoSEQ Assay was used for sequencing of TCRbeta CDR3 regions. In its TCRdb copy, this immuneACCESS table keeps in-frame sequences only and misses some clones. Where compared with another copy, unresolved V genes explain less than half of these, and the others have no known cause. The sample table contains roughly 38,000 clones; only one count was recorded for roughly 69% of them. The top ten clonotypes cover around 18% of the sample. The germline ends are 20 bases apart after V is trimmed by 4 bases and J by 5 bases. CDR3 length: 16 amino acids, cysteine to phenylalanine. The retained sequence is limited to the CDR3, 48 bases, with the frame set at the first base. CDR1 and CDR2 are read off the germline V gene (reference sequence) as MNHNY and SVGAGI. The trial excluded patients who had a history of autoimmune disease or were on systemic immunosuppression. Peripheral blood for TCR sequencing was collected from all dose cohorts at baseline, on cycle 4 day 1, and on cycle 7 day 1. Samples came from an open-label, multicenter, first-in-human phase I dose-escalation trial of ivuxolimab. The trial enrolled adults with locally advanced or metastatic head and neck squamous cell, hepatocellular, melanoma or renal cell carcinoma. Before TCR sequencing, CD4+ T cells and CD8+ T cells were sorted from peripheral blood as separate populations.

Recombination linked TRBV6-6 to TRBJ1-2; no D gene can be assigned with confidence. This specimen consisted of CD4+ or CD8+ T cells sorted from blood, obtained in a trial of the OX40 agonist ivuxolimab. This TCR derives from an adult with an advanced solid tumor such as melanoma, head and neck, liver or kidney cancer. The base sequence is TGTGCCAGCAGTTCCCCCACCGACCGAAGTTCTTATGGCTACACCTTC. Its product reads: CASSSPTDRSSYGYTF.